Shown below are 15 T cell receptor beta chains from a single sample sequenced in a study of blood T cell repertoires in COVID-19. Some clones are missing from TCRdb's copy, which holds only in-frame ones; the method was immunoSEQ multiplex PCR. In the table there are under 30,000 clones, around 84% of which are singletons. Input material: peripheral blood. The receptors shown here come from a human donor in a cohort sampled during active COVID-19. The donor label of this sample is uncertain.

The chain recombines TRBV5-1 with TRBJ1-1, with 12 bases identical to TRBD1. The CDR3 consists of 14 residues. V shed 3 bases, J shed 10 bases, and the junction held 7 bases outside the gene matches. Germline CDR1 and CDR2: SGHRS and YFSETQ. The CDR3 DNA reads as TGCGCCAGCAGCTCTTCGGGACAGGGGGCCTTAGCTTTCTTT. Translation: CASSSSGQGALAFF.

CDR3 in DNA: TGTGCCAGCAGTGACCCCGGGGCTAGCGGGAGTTGGGAGCAGTTCTTC. Its protein is CASSDPGASGSWEQFF. This chain links TRBV6-4 with TRBJ2-1; 10 bases fit TRBD2. There are 16 residues in the CDR3. The trim removed 2 bases at V and 10 bases at J, leaving 11 bases unmatched. CDR1 and CDR2 from the germline V gene are MRHNA and SNTAGT.

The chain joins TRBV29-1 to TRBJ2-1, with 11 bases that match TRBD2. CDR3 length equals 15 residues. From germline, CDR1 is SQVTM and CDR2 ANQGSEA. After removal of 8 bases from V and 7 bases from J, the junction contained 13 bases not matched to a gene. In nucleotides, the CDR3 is TGCAGCTTCCCCCTACTAGCGGGAGTTGGAAATGAGCAGTTCTTC. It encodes CSFPLLAGVGNEQFF.

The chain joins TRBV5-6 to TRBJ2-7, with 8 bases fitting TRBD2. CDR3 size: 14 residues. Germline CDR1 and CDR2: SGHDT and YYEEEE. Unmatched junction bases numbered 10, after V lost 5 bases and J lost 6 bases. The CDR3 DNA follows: TGTGCCAGCAGACGTCCGGGACTAGACTCCGAGCAGTACTTC. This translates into CASRRPGLDSEQYF.

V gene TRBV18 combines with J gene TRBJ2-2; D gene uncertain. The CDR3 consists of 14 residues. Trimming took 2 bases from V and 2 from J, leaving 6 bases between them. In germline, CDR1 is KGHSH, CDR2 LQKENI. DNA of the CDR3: TGTGCCAGCTCACCAAACAGAAACACCGGGGAGCTGTTTTTT. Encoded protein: CASSPNRNTGELFF.

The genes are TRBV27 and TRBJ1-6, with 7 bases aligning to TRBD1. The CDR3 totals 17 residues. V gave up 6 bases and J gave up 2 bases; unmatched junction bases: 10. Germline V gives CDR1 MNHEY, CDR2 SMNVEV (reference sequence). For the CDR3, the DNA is TGTGCCAGCAGCCTTAGACAGGGCGACACCTATAATTCACCCCTCCACTTT. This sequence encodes CASSLRQGDTYNSPLHF.

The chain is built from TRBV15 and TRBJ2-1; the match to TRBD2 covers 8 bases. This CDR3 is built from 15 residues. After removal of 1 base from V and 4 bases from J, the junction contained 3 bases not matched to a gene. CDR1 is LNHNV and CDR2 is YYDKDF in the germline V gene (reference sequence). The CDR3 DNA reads TGTGCCACCAGCAGAGCACTAGCGGTATACAATGAGCAGTTCTTC. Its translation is CATSRALAVYNEQFF.

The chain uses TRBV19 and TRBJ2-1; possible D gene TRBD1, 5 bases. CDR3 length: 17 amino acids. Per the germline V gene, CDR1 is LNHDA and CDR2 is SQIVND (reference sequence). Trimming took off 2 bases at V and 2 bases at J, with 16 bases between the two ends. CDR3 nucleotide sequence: TGTGCCAGTAGTATATCGACAGCTCAATCAACCTACAATGAGCAGTTCTTC. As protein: CASSISTAQSTYNEQFF. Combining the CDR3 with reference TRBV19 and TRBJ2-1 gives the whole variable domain DGGITQSPKYLFRKEGQNVTLSCEQNLNHDAMYWYRQDPGQGLRLIYYSQIVNDFQKGDIAEGYSVSREKKESFPLTVTSAQKNPTAFYLCASSISTAQSTYNEQFFGPGTRLTVL.

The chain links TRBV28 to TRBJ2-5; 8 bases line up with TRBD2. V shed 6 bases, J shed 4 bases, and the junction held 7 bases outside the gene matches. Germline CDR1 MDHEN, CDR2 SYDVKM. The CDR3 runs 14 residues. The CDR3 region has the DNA TGTGCCAGCAGCGAAGGACTAGCCCCAGAGACCCAGTACTTC. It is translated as CASSEGLAPETQYF.

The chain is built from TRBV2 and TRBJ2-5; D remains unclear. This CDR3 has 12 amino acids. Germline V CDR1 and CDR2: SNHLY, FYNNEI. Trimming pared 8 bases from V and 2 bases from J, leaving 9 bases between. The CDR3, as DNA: TGTGCCAGCCAACAAGAACAAGAGACCCAGTACTTC. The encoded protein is CASQQEQETQYF.

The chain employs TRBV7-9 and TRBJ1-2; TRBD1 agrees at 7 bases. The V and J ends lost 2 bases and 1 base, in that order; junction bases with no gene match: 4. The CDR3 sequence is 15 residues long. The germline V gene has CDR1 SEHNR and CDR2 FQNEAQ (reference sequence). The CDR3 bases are TGTGCCAGCAGCTTATGGGACAGCATTAACTATGGCTACACCTTC. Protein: CASSLWDSINYGYTF.

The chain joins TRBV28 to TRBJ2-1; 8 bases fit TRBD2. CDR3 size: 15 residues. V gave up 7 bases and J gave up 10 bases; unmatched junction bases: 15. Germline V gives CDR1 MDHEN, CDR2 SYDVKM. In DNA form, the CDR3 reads TGTGCCAGCACTCCCTCCTTAGTAGCGGGAAGGGAGCAGTTCTTC. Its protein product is CASTPSLVAGREQFF. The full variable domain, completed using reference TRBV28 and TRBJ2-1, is DVKVTQSSRYLVKRTGEKVFLECVQDMDHENMFWYRQDPGLGLRLIYFSYDVKMKEKGDIPEGYSVSREKKERFSLILESASTNQTSMYLCASTPSLVAGREQFFGPGTRLTVL.

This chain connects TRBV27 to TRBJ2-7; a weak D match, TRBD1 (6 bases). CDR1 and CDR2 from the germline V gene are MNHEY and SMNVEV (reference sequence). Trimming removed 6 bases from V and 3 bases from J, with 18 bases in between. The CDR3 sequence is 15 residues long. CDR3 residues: CASSPLDRLSYEQYF. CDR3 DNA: TGTGCCAGCAGCCCCCTCGACAGGCTAAGCTACGAGCAGTACTTC.

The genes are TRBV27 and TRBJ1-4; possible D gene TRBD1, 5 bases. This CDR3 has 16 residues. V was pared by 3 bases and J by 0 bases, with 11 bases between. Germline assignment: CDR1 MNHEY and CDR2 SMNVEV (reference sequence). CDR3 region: CASSLDTAATNEKLFF. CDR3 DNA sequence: TGTGCCAGCAGTTTGGACACGGCTGCAACTAATGAAAAACTGTTTTTT.

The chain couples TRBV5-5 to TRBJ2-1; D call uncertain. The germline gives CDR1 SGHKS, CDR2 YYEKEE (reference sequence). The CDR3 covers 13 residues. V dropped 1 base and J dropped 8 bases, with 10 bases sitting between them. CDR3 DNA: TGTGCCAGCAGCTTGTGGCTTCTGGATGAGCAGTTCTTC. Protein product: CASSLWLLDEQFF.